The clone carrying this T cell receptor (beta chain) showed up just a few times. Its target is unknown. The data were obtained in a study of neurological immune-mediated disorders. The cDNA was synthesized by 5'RACE incorporating 10-nucleotide random UMIs. Over 190 million TCR-beta sequences from 15-18 subjects came from every sequencing run. TCRdb reanalysed the 5' RACE reads using MiXCR and keeps one entry per CDR3 protein. The sample contains 84,000 or so distinct CDR3 sequences, approximately 13% of which appear only once. This sample's time point: longitudinal time-point 2. PBMCs stored at -80 C, 2 million in total, were the source of the unsorted libraries. Deletions cut 3 bases from V and 0 bases from J, with 12 bases between. The germline CDR1 and CDR2 sequences are SGHTA and FQGNSA. CDR3 length: 16 amino acids. Study-wide results and caveats: None of the CDR3 amino acid sequences found in expanded clones was shared across subjects. This suggests that the TCR-beta repertoires were private in all groups.

This sequence originates from a female donor with HTLV-1-associated myelopathy (HAM/TSP). The chain carries TRBV7-2 and TRBJ2-1; D is possibly TRBD1 (6 bases). Sequencing input: PBMCs. CDR3 sequence (DNA): TGTGCCAGCAGCTTCGGGTGGGGGCGCTCCTACAATGAGCAGTTCTTC. Protein product: CASSFGWGRSYNEQFF.